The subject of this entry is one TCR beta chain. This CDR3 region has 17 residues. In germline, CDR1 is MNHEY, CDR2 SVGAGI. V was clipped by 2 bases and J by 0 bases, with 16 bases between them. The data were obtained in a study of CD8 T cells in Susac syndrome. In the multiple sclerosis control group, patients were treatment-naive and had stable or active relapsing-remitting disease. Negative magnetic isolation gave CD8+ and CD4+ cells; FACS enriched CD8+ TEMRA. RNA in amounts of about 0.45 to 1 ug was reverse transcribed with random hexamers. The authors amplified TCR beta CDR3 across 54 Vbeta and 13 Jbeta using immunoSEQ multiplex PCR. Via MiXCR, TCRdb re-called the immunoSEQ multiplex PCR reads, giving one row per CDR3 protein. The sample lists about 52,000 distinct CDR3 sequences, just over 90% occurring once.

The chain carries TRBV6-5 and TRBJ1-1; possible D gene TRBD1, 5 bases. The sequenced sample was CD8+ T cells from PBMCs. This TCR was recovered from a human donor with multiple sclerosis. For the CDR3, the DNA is TGTGCCAGCAGTTACGCGACAGACAATGAGATGAACACTGAAGCTTTCTTT. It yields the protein CASSYATDNEMNTEAFF.